The text below deals with one T cell receptor (beta chain). The sample holds many counts of this clonotype. It has no known antigen specificity. There are no base qualities to consult, and no much larger clone falls within one base. Stable Graves' hyperthyroidism was defined as the absence of progression to ophthalmopathy over 18 months of follow-up. Hyperthyroidism patients were newly diagnosed, with disease duration under 2 months, and aged 18 to 65 years. The study excluded patients with uncontrolled infections, other autoimmune diseases, pregnancy or lactation. Diagnoses relied on clinical symptoms, serum thyroxine and TRAb, thyroid ultrasound and orbital computed tomography. Ficoll-Paque density gradient centrifugation was used to isolate PBMCs from about 9 ml of fresh peripheral blood. Trizol reagent was used to extract total RNA, and RNA quality was then checked on an Agilent 2100 Bioanalyzer.

The source of the sample is a study of T cells in Graves' hyperthyroidism and ophthalmopathy (dated by TCRdb to about 2019). With regard to the full study: Peripheral blood was collected at initial diagnosis, before any treatment. The 100 or so discovery patients were divided at random into training and test sets in a 7:3 ratio. In six Graves' hyperthyroidism patients, the study also compared T-cell repertoires from thyroid tissue with T-cell repertoires from blood. Once sampling was done, hyperthyroidism patients were given methimazole at a starting dose of 30 mg daily, whereas ophthalmopathy patients were given high-dose intravenous methylprednisolone. According to the paper, TCR Vbeta CDR3 sequencing was carried out on 135 peripheral blood samples, which came from 40 to 45 ophthalmopathy, under 80 hyperthyroidism and roughly 17 progressor patients. Prospective prediction of ophthalmopathy was tested in an independent validation cohort of approximately 19 hyperthyroidism patients and 17 patients who later progressed to ophthalmopathy. To identify distinguishing TCR V-J signatures, a discovery cohort of about 100 patients was used, comprising 40 to 45 with Graves' ophthalmopathy and some 57 with stable Graves' hyperthyroidism. What the authors observed across the whole study: A model built on a 13 V-J signature distinguished ophthalmopathy from stable hyperthyroidism, reaching around 87% sensitivity and 81.08% specificity in cross-validation and 80%/75% in testing. No statistical method was used to fix the sample size in advance, and group allocation was not hidden from the investigators. Most expanded thyroid clonotypes (frequency above 0.001) were also detected in blood, suggesting blood repertoires may reflect thyroid immune responses. In validation, the model predicted progression to ophthalmopathy with over 60% sensitivity and around 72% specificity, a median of 6.5 months before onset.

TCR beta CDR3 regions were amplified from RNA transcripts. A first-round RT-PCR of the TCR CDR3 used the HTBI primer set with the Qiagen OneStep RT-PCR kit. A second multiplex PCR round built the libraries, followed by size selection and purification. The libraries were sequenced on an Illumina HiSeq2000 using paired-end 100 bp reads. From the authors' description of their analysis: SOAPnuke was used to process the raw data, throwing out any read that contained adapters or uncalled bases, had a mean Phred below 15, or lacked an exact constant-primer or identifier match. COPE v1.2.5 was used to merge high-quality paired reads, and clonotypes were defined as unique nucleotide sequences. Clonotypes were aligned to IMGT TRBV, TRBD and TRBJ reference segments using MiTCR v1.1. The analysis included only V-J combinations with a frequency above 0.0001, which together covered around 99% of the repertoires. The TCS score was defined as F50 (clonal expansion) divided by E x V (chaos), with BLOSUM62-based TCRdist calculated between CDR3 peptides within each V-J. Welch's t-statistics and random forest reduced just over 500 V-J features to 13, which were used in a naive Bayes classifier (R e1071). The raw public data were reprocessed by TCRdb itself: fastp quality trimming at Q25, MiXCR clonotype calling, in-frame beta chains only. Rows with one shared CDR3 protein collapse into an entry with the most common genes and DNA. The V and J calls, along with clone size, are taken from TCRdb and not from the paper's own processing. This sample lists about 620,000 distinct CDR3 sequences; under 20% were detected once. 3.8% of the sample is taken by the ten largest.

The trim is 5 bases for V and 6 bases for J, with a gap of 18 bases between the germline ends. Spanning cysteine to phenylalanine, the CDR3 consists of 14 amino acids. Just the 42-base CDR3 DNA is kept, in frame starting at base 1. The germline V gene sets CDR1 to SGHRS and CDR2 to YFSETQ. Sequencing used blood. Recombination connected TRBV5-1 to TRBJ2-7; perhaps TRBD2 is the D gene, with 6 bases matching. The sequence derives from a woman aged 25 to 39 with Graves' hyperthyroidism. The bases read TGCGCCAGCAGGTTAGCGGAGCCCTTGGGCGAGCAGTACTTC. It codes for CASRLAEPLGEQYF.